This T cell receptor beta chain was found in a study of regulatory T cells in long-lasting Graves disease (dated by TCRdb to 2020 to 2023). Background on the whole study: Patients with newly diagnosed Graves' disease had been on antithyroid drugs for under 3 months. This study used TCR sequencing and RNA sequencing of peripheral blood to compare persistent Graves' disease patients against newly diagnosed Graves' disease patients. The study was registered as a clinical trial and conducted in China. A total of 35 or so samples were covered by TCR sequencing, comprising approximately 13 persistent and 20 newly diagnosed Graves' disease patients.

Receptor libraries were prepared by multiplex PCR. These reads were obtained on an Illumina HiSeq 4000. To build TCR beta libraries, CDR3 regions were amplified by Arm-PCR using iRepertoire HTBI primers. PCR products were gel purified before sequencing. Concerning the study's data processing: A total of 62 TRBV and 14 TRBJ segments were identified across samples and were used for gene usage analysis of CDR3 amino acid clonotypes. COPE and FqMerger were used to merge the filtered high-quality paired reads into contigs. BLAST was used to align contigs to the IMGT TRBV, TRBD and TRBJ reference genes, and CDR3 was defined following IMGT. Any clonotype with a frequency above 0.1% was counted as a highly expanded clone. Shannon entropy was used to measure repertoire diversity, and the Gini coefficient was used to measure V-J evenness. Public clonotypes were defined as clonotypes shared by more than one individual. Using fastp at Q25 and MiXCR, TCRdb reprocessed the public reads and kept productive beta chains. Identical CDR3 proteins give one entry, which carries the most common genes and DNA. Clone size and V and J calls follow TCRdb, not the original study. The sample yields fewer than 450,000 distinct CDR3 sequences; approximately 15% were counted once. Jointly, the top ten make up around 7.6% of the sample.

On the study overall, not on this receptor specifically: The small sample size was acknowledged by the authors as a limitation that may reduce accuracy. Patients with persistent disease shared more public clonotypes (about 3,000) than newly diagnosed patients did (966). Sequencing and analysis were restricted to the TCR beta chain. The study examined only peripheral blood because the primary lesion, thyroid tissue, could not be accessed. Compared with newly diagnosed patients, persistent Graves' disease patients had lower TCR Shannon entropy and fewer highly expanded clones, which suggests clonal expansion. TRBV28, TRBJ1-2 and TRBJ2-5 were preferentially used in persistent disease, while TRBV20-1 and TRBJ2-1 were favored in newly diagnosed disease.

Counted from cysteine to phenylalanine, this CDR3 has 12 amino acids. Left in the record is the CDR3 DNA by itself, 36 bases read in frame from the first base. V was cut back by 7 bases and J by 8 bases, leaving a gap of 14 bases between them. Reading the label with the study, this specimen's time point is: newly diagnosed GD, antithyroid drugs for less than 3 months. RNA was extracted from PBMCs in TRIzol for both TCR sequencing and RNA sequencing. Graves' disease was diagnosed according to American Thyroid Association guidelines. Recruitment of patients was carried out at an endocrinology department in Xi'an, China. Each patient gave 8.5 to 9.5 milliliters of peripheral blood, collected in an EDTA anticoagulant tube. Ficoll Paque Plus density gradient separation was used to isolate PBMCs, and no additional T cell sorting was done. RNA quality was checked with an Agilent 2100 Bioanalyzer and agarose gel, and concentration with a NanoDrop 2000.

Notes on this clonotype: Its antigen remains unidentified. No quality values exist for individual bases; no much larger clone is one base distant.

This sample also appeared in a second study, on T cells in Graves' hyperthyroidism and ophthalmopathy. From that second study: Stable Graves' hyperthyroidism was defined as no progression to ophthalmopathy during 18 months of follow-up. Hyperthyroidism patients were newly diagnosed, had a disease duration of under 2 months, and were aged 18 to 65 years. Any patient with an uncontrolled infection, another autoimmune disease, pregnancy or lactation was excluded. Diagnoses were established on the basis of clinical symptoms, serum thyroxine and TRAb, thyroid ultrasound, and orbital computed tomography. For the first round of RT-PCR on the TCR CDR3, the HTBI primer set was used together with the Qiagen OneStep RT-PCR kit. Most expanded thyroid clonotypes (frequency above 0.001) were also found in blood, which suggests that blood repertoires may mirror thyroid immune responses. A 13 V-J signature model separated ophthalmopathy from stable hyperthyroidism, with about 88% sensitivity and 81.08% specificity in cross-validation and 80%/75% in testing. During validation, the model predicted progression to ophthalmopathy a median of about 6.5 months ahead of onset, with almost 71% sensitivity and 72.22% specificity. TCR V-J signatures able to tell the groups apart were searched for in a discovery cohort of approximately 95 patients, of whom 43 had Graves' ophthalmopathy and roughly 57 had stable Graves' hyperthyroidism. Prospective prediction of ophthalmopathy was tested in an independent validation cohort of under 20 hyperthyroidism patients and some 17 patients who later progressed to ophthalmopathy. The 95 to 100 discovery patients were randomly divided into training and test sets at a 7:3 ratio. The study also compared thyroid tissue and blood T-cell repertoires from 5 to 7 Graves' hyperthyroidism patients. After sampling, hyperthyroidism patients received methimazole starting at 30 mg daily, and ophthalmopathy patients received high-dose intravenous methylprednisolone. Libraries were constructed in a second round of multiplex PCR, after which size selection and purification were carried out. Paired-end sequencing of the libraries was performed with 100 bp reads on an Illumina HiSeq2000. SOAPnuke was used to process the raw data, with reads discarded if the reads contained adapters or uncalled bases, had a mean Phred below 15, or lacked an exact constant-primer or identifier match. COPE v1.2.5 was used to merge the high-quality paired reads, and each unique nucleotide sequence was defined as a clonotype. MiTCR v1.1 was used to align the clonotypes against IMGT TRBV, TRBD and TRBJ reference segments. Only V-J combinations with frequency above 0.0001, covering 99% to 99.2% of repertoires, were analysed. The TCS score was defined as F50 (clonal expansion) divided by E x V (chaos), with BLOSUM62-based TCRdist calculated between CDR3 peptides within each V-J. Welch's t-statistics and random forest reduced 500 to 550 V-J features to 13, which were used in a naive Bayes classifier (R e1071). Sample size was not statistically predetermined, and blinding of investigators to group allocation was not performed. According to the paper, TCR Vbeta CDR3 sequencing was carried out on about 140 peripheral blood samples, which came from some 41 ophthalmopathy, about 75 hyperthyroidism and about 17 progressor patients.

The rearrangement combines TRBV12-3 or TRBV12-4 with TRBJ2-5; D gene: possibly TRBD2, on 6 matching bases. Sequencing used peripheral blood mononuclear cells (PBMCs), obtained at new diagnosis, from a patient treated with antithyroid drugs. This TCR came from a woman aged 40 to 49 with Graves disease. Donor details come from another sample of the same person, matched by shared clones. The nucleotide sequence is given as TGTGCCAGCACCTATGGGCGGGGAACCCAGTACTTC. This sequence encodes CASTYGRGTQYF.